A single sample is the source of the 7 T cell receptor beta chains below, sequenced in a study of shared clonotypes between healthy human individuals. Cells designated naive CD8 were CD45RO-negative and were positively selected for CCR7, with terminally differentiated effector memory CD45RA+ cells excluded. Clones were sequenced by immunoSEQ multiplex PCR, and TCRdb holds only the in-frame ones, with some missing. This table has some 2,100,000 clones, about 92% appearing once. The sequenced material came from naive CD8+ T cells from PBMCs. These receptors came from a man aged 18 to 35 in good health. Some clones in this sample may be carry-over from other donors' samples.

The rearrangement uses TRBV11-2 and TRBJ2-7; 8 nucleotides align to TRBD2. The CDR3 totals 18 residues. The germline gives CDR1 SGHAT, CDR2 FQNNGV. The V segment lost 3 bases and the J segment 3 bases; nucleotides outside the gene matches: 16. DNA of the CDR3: TGTGCCAGCAGCTTGGGCCCTAGACTAGCGAGCATTATCTACGAGCAGTACTTC. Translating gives CASSLGPRLASIIYEQYF.

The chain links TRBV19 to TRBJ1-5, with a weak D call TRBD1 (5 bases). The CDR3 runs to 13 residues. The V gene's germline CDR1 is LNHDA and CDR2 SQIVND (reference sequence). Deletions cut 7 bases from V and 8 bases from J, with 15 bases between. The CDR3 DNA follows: TGTGCCAGTAAGGCGGGGACCCCGGAGCCCCAGCATTTT. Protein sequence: CASKAGTPEPQHF.

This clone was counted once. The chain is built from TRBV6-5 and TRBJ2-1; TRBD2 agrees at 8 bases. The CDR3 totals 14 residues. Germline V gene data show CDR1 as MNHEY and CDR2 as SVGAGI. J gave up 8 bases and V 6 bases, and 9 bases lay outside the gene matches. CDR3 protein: CASSKGTSWDEQFF. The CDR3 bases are TGTGCCAGCAGCAAGGGGACTAGTTGGGATGAGCAGTTCTTC.

CDR3 DNA: TGTGCCAGCAGCCCTCTAGCGGGCCACACAGATACGCAGTATTTT. Amino acid sequence: CASSPLAGHTDTQYF. V is TRBV7-3 and J is TRBJ2-3; 8 bases agree with TRBD2. V was pared by 5 bases and J by 2 bases, with 6 bases of the junction left unmatched. Germline V gene data show CDR1 as SGHTA and CDR2 as FQGTGA. The CDR3 has 15 amino acids.

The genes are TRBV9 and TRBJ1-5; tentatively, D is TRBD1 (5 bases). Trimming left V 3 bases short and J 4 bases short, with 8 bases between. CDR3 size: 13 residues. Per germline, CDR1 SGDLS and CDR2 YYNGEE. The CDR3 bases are TGTGCCAGCAGCGCACAGGAGAATCAGCCCCAGCATTTT. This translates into CASSAQENQPQHF.

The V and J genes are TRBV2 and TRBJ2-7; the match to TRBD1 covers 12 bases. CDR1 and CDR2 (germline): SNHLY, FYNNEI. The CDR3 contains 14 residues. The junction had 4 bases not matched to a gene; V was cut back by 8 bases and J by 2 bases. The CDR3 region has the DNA TGTGCCAGCCTGGGACAGGGGGCCCCCTACGAGCAGTACTTC. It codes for CASLGQGAPYEQYF. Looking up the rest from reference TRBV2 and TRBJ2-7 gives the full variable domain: EPEVTQTPSHQVTQMGQEVILRCVPISNHLYFYWYRQILGQKVEFLVSFYNNEISEKSEIFDDQFSVERPDGSNFTLKIRSTKLEDSAMYFCASLGQGAPYEQYFGPGTRLTVT.

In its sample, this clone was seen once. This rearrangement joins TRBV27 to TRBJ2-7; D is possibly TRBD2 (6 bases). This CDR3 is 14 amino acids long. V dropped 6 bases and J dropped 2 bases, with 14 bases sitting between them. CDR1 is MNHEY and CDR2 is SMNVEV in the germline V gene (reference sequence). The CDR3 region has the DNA TGTGCCAGCAGACCTTGGGACTCTGCCTACGAGCAGTACTTC. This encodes CASRPWDSAYEQYF.